This T cell receptor (beta chain) was captured by sequencing in a study of T-cell memory formation after mild COVID-19. Study background: TCR clusters were mostly donor specific. Study-level results: Whether second-wave clones peaking at day 37 were SARS-CoV-2 specific went unconfirmed.

The CDR3 contains 14 residues. V shed 6 bases, J shed 1 base, and the junction held 3 bases outside the gene matches. Each CDR3 protein is one row after TCRdb ran MiXCR on the 5' RACE reads. Of about 450,000 distinct CDR3 sequences in the sample, roughly a quarter were seen once. A note on this clonotype: Its antigen is as yet unknown.

This rearrangement joins TRBV12-3 or TRBV12-4 to TRBJ2-3; 8 bases are shared with TRBD2. The sample was PBMCs or a T cell subset sorted from them (not recorded which). This receptor was identified in an adult woman who had mild COVID-19 (a few samples of this study predate the infection). Cell type and time point are not known. The CDR3 DNA reads as TGTGCCAGCAGGAAGACTAGCGGCACAGATACGCAGTATTTT. Translation: CASRKTSGTDTQYF.